This T cell receptor beta chain derives from a study of T-cell reconstitution after alpha-beta-depleted transplantation in children. Notes on the study in general: After transplant, high TCRbeta diversity at day 60 in some patients arose from surviving recipient T cells and thymic progenitors. Fresh T-cell production supplied most of the T-cell counts and diversity seen one year after transplant.

Preparing the TCRbeta library involved the use of unique molecular identifiers. TCRdb re-called the PCR reads with MiXCR, one entry per CDR3 protein. Among under 750,000 distinct CDR3 sequences listed, roughly 23% were seen once. CDR1 is DFQATT and CDR2 is SNEGSKA in the germline V gene (reference sequence). The CDR3 consists of 14 residues. Trimming left V 1 base short and J 0 bases short, with 9 bases between. This clonotype was recorded at least ten times. Its target is not known. The source is a boy younger than two who had a stem cell transplant for acute myeloid leukemia, so the T cells may come from the graft donor. Sequences were derived from PBMCs, mostly from graft donor cells, sampled 360 days after TCRalphabeta/CD19-depleted stem cell transplant. This rearrangement joins TRBV20-1 to TRBJ2-5; D may be TRBD1 (6 bases). Here the CDR3 reads CSARVSGDQETQYF. CDR3 coding DNA: TGCAGTGCTAGAGTATCAGGGGACCAAGAGACCCAGTACTTC.